The next 10 T cell receptor beta chains were all read from a single sample in a study of shared clonotypes between healthy human individuals. Assay: immunoSEQ multiplex PCR; the TCRdb copy retains only in-frame clones and omits some. The data show 740,000 or so clones, about three quarters seen once. Sequenced material: memory CD4+ T cells sorted from blood. Stated subset: CD45RA-negative fraction. These receptors came from a woman aged 25 to 39 in good health.

The sample holds one count of this clone. This chain links TRBV2 with TRBJ2-5; 8 bases are a match to TRBD1. Germline lookup yields CDR1 SNHLY and CDR2 FYNNEI. Losses at the gene ends were 5 bases for V and 4 bases for J; bases not matched to a gene: 6. The CDR3 covers 14 residues. The CDR3, as DNA: TGTGCCAGCAGTAGACAGGGGCCAACAGAGACCCAGTACTTC. Its protein is CASSRQGPTETQYF. The full variable domain, in which reference TRBV2 and TRBJ2-5 provide the parts outside the CDR3, is EPEVTQTPSHQVTQMGQEVILRCVPISNHLYFYWYRQILGQKVEFLVSFYNNEISEKSEIFDDQFSVERPDGSNFTLKIRSTKLEDSAMYFCASSRQGPTETQYFGPGTRLLVL.

The J gene is TRBJ2-3, the V gene TRBV5-4; D perhaps matches TRBD1 (6 bases). CDR1 is SGHNT and CDR2 is YYREEE in the germline V gene (reference sequence). The CDR3 has 12 residues. V lost 0 bases to trimming and J lost 8 bases, with 7 bases between them. The CDR3 region has the DNA TGTGCCAGCAGCTTGGGAGGGGGTACGCAGTATTTT. Amino acid sequence: CASSLGGGTQYF.

This clone was counted between two and nine times. This chain links TRBV10-2 with TRBJ2-7, with D tentatively TRBD2 (6 bases). This CDR3 comprises 13 residues. Between the trimmed V and J ends, which lost 7 bases and 0 bases, there was a span of 10 bases. Germline loops: CDR1 WSHSY, CDR2 SAAADI. In nucleotides, the CDR3 is TGCGCCAGCACGGCTAGCGACTCCTACGAGCAGTACTTC. Its translation is CASTASDSYEQYF.

This rearrangement joins TRBV2 to TRBJ2-7; TRBD1 agrees at 8 bases. Germline V gene lookup returns CDR1 SNHLY and CDR2 FYNNEI. This CDR3 is built from 12 residues. V shed 9 bases, J shed 3 bases, and the junction held 4 bases outside the gene matches. CDR3 DNA: TGTGCCAGAGACAGGGGACTCTACGAGCAGTACTTC. This encodes CARDRGLYEQYF.

The chain links TRBV5-1 to TRBJ1-1, with D perhaps matching TRBD1 (6 bases). Trimming took off 4 bases at V and 1 base at J, with 11 bases between the two ends. There are 14 residues in the CDR3. In germline, CDR1 is SGHRS, CDR2 YFSETQ. CDR3: CASSGTGPNTEAFF. CDR3 DNA: TGCGCCAGCAGCGGCACAGGGCCGAACACTGAAGCTTTCTTT.

The chain is built from TRBV5-1 and TRBJ2-3, with D maybe TRBD1 (6 bases). Per germline, CDR1 SGHRS and CDR2 YFSETQ. V dropped 4 bases and J dropped 2 bases, with 14 bases sitting between them. The CDR3 is made up of 15 amino acids. CDR3 protein: CASSTSGHNTDTQYF. DNA for the CDR3: TGCGCCAGCAGCACCTCGGGACACAACACAGATACGCAGTATTTT.

As regards this clone: A much larger clone differs from this one at a single base, so this may be a read error. Other DNA sequences in this specimen translate into the identical CDR3. The chain couples TRBV28 to TRBJ1-2; a weak D match, TRBD1 (6 bases). CDR3 length equals 13 residues. Germline V CDR1 and CDR2: MDHEN, SYDVKM. The V gene lost 9 bases and the J gene lost 8 bases, with 19 bases spanning the gap. CDR3 residues: CASRPGGPLGYTF. DNA for the CDR3: TGTGCCAGTCGCCCCGGGGGCCCTCTCGGCTACACCTTC.

This clone was seen a few times. This chain links TRBV7-9 with TRBJ2-5; TRBD2 agrees at 7 bases. This CDR3 has 17 residues. The trim removed 1 base at V and 5 bases at J, leaving 13 bases unmatched. Germline loops: CDR1 SEHNR, CDR2 FQNEAQ (reference sequence). This chain's CDR3 is CASSLGLADIGRETQYF. The CDR3 DNA sequence: TGTGCCAGCAGCTTAGGATTAGCGGATATCGGGAGGGAGACCCAGTACTTC.

With respect to this clone: One base away lies a much larger clone, so this may be a sequencing read error. The chain recombines TRBV6-5 with TRBJ1-1; D perhaps matches TRBD1 (6 bases). This CDR3 region has 14 residues. V was clipped by 4 bases and J by 1 base, with 10 bases between them. Germline V lookup: CDR1 MNHEY, CDR2 SVGAGI. The CDR3 sequence: CASSSHRENTEAFF. The DNA for the CDR3 is TGTGCCAGCAGTTCCCACAGGGAGAACACTGAAGCTTTCTTT.

The J gene is TRBJ2-7, the V gene TRBV6-1, with a weak D call TRBD1 (6 bases). CDR3 length: 16 amino acids. Germline lookup yields CDR1 MNHNS and CDR2 SASEGT. V was cut by 3 bases and J by 2 bases, with 17 bases left in between. The CDR3 bases are TGTGCCAGCAGTGAGTTTACAGGGTGGAATACCTACGAGCAGTACTTC. This gives the protein CASSEFTGWNTYEQYF.